The rows below give T cell receptor beta chains drawn from one sample of a study of T cell responses to AZD1222 COVID-19 vaccine. The table came from immunoSEQ multiplex PCR; TCRdb's copy has only in-frame clones and leaves some out. The table has approximately 150,000 clones, around 90% seen once. The sequencing here drew on peripheral blood, taken on day 0 of AZD1222 vaccination. The receptors stem from an adult in good health. Each CDR3 is given with its conserved first and last residue. D genes are given only for firm matches. Clone size is given for some rows only: seen once, a few or many times, or a class if the clone is expanded.

v_call	j_call	clone_size	d_call	cdr3_aa	cdr3_nt
TRBV27	TRBJ2-7	.	TRBD2	CASSFRLAAAYEQYF	TGTGCCAGCAGCTTCCGACTAGCGGCTGCCTACGAGCAGTACTTC
TRBV29-1	TRBJ2-7	.	.	CSVVSGTKVYEQYF	TGCAGCGTTGTTTCCGGGACAAAAGTGTACGAGCAGTACTTC
TRBV29-1	TRBJ1-1	.	.	CSVASMGRPNTEAFF	TGCAGCGTTGCGAGCATGGGACGGCCAAACACTGAAGCTTTCTTT
TRBV4-2	TRBJ2-2	.	.	CASRTSSSGTNRPGELFF	TGTGCCAGCAGAACATCCTCTTCCGGGACAAACAGACCCGGGGAGCTGTTTTTT
TRBV7-2	TRBJ2-7	.	TRBD2	CASSLVGSGRRSYEQYF	TGTGCCAGCAGCTTAGTAGGGTCCGGGAGGAGGTCCTACGAGCAGTACTTC
TRBV11-2	TRBJ1-1	.	.	CASSLGVTEAFF	TGTGCCAGCAGCTTGGGTGTCACTGAAGCTTTCTTT
TRBV7-9	TRBJ2-3	few	.	CASSLGSGGTDTQYF	TGTGCCAGCAGCTTAGGTTCAGGGGGCACAGATACGCAGTATTTT
TRBV16	TRBJ2-2	.	TRBD2	CASSLKTSGGTGELFF	TGTGCCAGCAGCCTAAAGACTAGCGGGGGAACCGGGGAGCTGTTTTTT
TRBV5-6	TRBJ2-2	few	.	CASSLSSNTGELFF	TGTGCCAGCAGCTTGTCTTCGAACACCGGGGAGCTGTTTTTT
TRBV7-2	TRBJ2-3	.	.	CASSLEVFTDTQYF	TGTGCCAGCAGCTTAGAAGTCTTCACAGATACGCAGTATTTT
TRBV7-6	TRBJ1-1	.	TRBD1	CASRSDRAGISEAFF	TGTGCCAGCAGATCCGACAGGGCAGGAATATCTGAAGCTTTCTTT
TRBV30	TRBJ1-2	.	.	CAWSVQSGYGYTF	TGTGCCTGGAGTGTACAAAGCGGCTATGGCTACACCTTC
TRBV12-3/TRBV12-4	TRBJ2-7	.	.	CASSYASYEQYF	TGTGCCAGCAGTTACGCCTCCTACGAGCAGTACTTC
TRBV6-5	TRBJ2-3	.	.	CASSYRGADTDTQYF	TGTGCCAGCAGTTACCGGGGGGCAGACACAGATACGCAGTATTTT
TRBV5-1	TRBJ1-1	.	.	CASSPVVQTEAFF	TGCGCCAGCAGCCCGGTAGTCCAAACTGAAGCTTTCTTT